Sequencing of this TCR beta chain was carried out in a study of graft-versus-host responses after intestinal transplantation. Study overall: All recipients were transplanted with multivisceral, liver-intestinal, or isolated intestinal grafts. Following induction with anti-thymocyte globulin, all recipients were given tacrolimus and steroids for two to three years. Study-level findings and limits: GvH clones occurred in recipient marrow; some first appeared in ileum or blood.

V lost 2 bases, J lost 4 bases, and 11 bases lay in between. This CDR3 contains 13 residues. Per the germline V gene, CDR1 is GTSNPN and CDR2 is SVGIG (reference sequence). Details on this clone: Its antigen is unidentified.

The method was immunoSEQ multiplex PCR; TCRdb's version includes in-frame clones alone and lacks a portion of them. The sample gives about 96,000 clones, 80% to 95% of which show up once; around 0.18% is in the top ten. The chain combines TRBV30 with TRBJ1-1; D uncertain. Material: unstimulated CD4+ T cells sorted from spleen or lymph node cells, obtained before intestinal transplant. The clonotype originates from a human donor who received an intestinal transplant. CDR3 nucleotides: TGTGCCTGGAGTCACTCTTCCTCCACTGAAGCTTTCTTT. Its translation: CAWSHSSSTEAFF.